The 2 T cell receptor beta chains below all came from one sample that was sequenced in a study of OX40 agonist ivuxolimab in advanced cancers. TCRdb's copy holds only in-frame clones and misses some; the assay was immunoSEQ multiplex PCR. This table has approximately 80,000 clones, 90% appearing once. Sequenced here: CD4+ or CD8+ T cells sorted from blood, sampled in a trial of the OX40 agonist ivuxolimab. These receptors all stem from an adult with an advanced solid tumor such as melanoma, head and neck, liver or kidney cancer.

The V gene is TRBV5-1, the J gene TRBJ2-1; D is tentatively TRBD1 or TRBD2 (5 bases each). Looked up from germline, CDR1 is SGHRS and CDR2 is YFSETQ. The length of the CDR3 is 15 residues. V dropped 5 bases and J dropped 0 bases, with 12 bases sitting between them. The DNA of the CDR3 is TGCGCCAGCAGTCCCGGGACCTCCTCCTACAATGAGCAGTTCTTC. This encodes CASSPGTSSYNEQFF. The whole variable domain, filled in from reference TRBV5-1 and TRBJ2-1, reads KAGVTQTPRYLIKTRGQQVTLSCSPISGHRSVSWYQQTPGQGLQFLFEYFSETQRNKGNFPGRFSGRQFSNSRSEMNVSTLELGDSALYLCASSPGTSSYNEQFFGPGTRLTVL.

This clone was observed a few times. The chain joins TRBV6-6 to TRBJ2-1, with a possible D match to TRBD1 (6 bases). The germline V gene has CDR1 MNHNY and CDR2 SVGAGI (reference sequence). The CDR3 has 14 residues. The V end was cut by 8 bases, the J end by 6 bases, with 17 bases between. CDR3 sequence reads: CASLGPGATNEQFF. In nucleotides, the CDR3 is TGTGCCAGCCTGGGGCCAGGGGCTACCAATGAGCAGTTCTTC.